This T cell receptor beta chain was documented in a study of CD8+ T cells in alopecia areata. Looking at the study overall: Scalp area affected, as a percentage, set the severity score of treated patients. Study outcomes and limitations: Scalp clonality, together with expanded CD8+ clones among the top 100, fell significantly with tofacitinib. Having just one nonresponder leaves the connection between baseline CD8+ expansion and response unresolved.

RNA was isolated and reverse transcribed to cDNA, the sequencing template. Libraries were prepared by immunoSEQ multiplex PCR; TCRdb keeps only in-frame clonotypes and omits some of them. The data hold about 190,000 clones, with 45% to 75% observed a single time. Treatment in this sample: oral pan-JAK inhibitor, 5-10 mg twice daily. Concerning this clone: Its antigen is unidentified.

The sample consisted of CD4+ T cells sorted from blood, taken at week 4, from a patient treated with tofacitinib. This TCR came from a human donor with alopecia areata.

CDR3 region: CASSLLTSGSGLNEQFF. Here the CDR3 DNA reads TGCGCCAGCAGCTTGTTGACTAGCGGGAGTGGATTGAATGAGCAGTTCTTC. The V call is TRBV5-1, the J call TRBJ2-1; 12 bases match TRBD2. This CDR3 is built from 17 residues. The V gene's germline CDR1 is SGHRS and CDR2 YFSETQ. V lost 1 base, J lost 7 bases, and 9 bases stayed unmatched.